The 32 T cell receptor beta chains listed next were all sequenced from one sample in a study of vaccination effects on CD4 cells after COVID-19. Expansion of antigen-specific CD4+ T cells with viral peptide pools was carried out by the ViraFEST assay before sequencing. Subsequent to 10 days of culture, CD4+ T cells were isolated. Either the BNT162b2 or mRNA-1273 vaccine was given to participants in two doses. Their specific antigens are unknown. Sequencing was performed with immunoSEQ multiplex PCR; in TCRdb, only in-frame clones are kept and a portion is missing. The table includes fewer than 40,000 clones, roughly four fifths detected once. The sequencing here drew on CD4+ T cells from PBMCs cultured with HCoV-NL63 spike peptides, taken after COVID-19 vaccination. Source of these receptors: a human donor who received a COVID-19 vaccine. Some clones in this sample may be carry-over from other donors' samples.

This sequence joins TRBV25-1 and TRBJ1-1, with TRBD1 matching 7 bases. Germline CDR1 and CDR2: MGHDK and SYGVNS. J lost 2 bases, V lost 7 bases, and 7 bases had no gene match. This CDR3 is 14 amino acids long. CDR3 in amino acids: CASTQTGLNTEAFF. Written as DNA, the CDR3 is TGTGCCAGCACCCAGACAGGGCTCAACACTGAAGCTTTCTTT.

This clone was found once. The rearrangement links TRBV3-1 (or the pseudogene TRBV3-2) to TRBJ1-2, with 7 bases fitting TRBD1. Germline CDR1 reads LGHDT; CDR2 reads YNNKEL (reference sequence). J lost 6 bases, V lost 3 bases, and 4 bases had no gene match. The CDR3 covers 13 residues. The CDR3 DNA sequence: TGTGCCAGCAGCCACAGGGGGGCAGATGGCTACACCTTC. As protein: CASSHRGADGYTF.

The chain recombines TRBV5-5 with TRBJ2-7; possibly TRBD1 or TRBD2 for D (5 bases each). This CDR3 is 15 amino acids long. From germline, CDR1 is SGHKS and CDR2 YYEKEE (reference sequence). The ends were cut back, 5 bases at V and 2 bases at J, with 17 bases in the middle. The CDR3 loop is CASRNRDGETYEQYV. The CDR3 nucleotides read TGTGCCAGCAGAAACCGGGACGGCGAGACCTACGAGCAGTACGTC.

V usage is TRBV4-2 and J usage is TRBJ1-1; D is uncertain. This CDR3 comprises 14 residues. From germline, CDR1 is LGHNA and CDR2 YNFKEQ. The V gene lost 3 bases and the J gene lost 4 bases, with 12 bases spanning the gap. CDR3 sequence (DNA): TGTGCCAGCAGCCAGGGCAGGTCCAGCACTGAAGCTTTCTTT. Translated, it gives CASSQGRSSTEAFF.

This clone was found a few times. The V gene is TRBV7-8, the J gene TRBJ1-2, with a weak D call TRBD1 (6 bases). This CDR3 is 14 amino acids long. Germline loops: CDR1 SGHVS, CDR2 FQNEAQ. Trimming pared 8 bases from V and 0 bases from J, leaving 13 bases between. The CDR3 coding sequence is TGTGCCAGCGGTAGGGGGTTTACTAACTATGGCTACACCTTC. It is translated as CASGRGFTNYGYTF.

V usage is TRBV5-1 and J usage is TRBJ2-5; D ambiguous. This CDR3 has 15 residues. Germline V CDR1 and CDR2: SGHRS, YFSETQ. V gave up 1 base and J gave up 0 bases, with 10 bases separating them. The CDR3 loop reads CASSLRRSNQETQYF. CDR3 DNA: TGCGCCAGCAGCTTGAGGCGGTCCAACCAAGAGACCCAGTACTTC. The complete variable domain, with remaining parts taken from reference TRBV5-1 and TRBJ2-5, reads KAGVTQTPRYLIKTRGQQVTLSCSPISGHRSVSWYQQTPGQGLQFLFEYFSETQRNKGNFPGRFSGRQFSNSRSEMNVSTLELGDSALYLCASSLRRSNQETQYFGPGTRLLVL.

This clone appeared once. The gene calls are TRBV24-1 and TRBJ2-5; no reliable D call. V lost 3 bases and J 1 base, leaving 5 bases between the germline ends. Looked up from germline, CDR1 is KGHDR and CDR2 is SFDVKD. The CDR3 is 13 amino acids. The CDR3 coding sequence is TGTGCCACCAGTGATGTGGGCCAAGAGACCCAGTACTTC. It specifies CATSDVGQETQYF.

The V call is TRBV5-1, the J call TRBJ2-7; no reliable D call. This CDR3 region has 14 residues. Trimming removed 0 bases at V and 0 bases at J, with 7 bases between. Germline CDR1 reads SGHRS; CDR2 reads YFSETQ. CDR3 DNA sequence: TGCGCCAGCAGCTTGGTGGGGTCCTCCTACGAGCAGTACGTC. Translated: CASSLVGSSYEQYV.

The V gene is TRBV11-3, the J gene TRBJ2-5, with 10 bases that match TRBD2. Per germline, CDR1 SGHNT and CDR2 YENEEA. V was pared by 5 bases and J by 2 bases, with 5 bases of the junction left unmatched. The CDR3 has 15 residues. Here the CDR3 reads CASSEGLALQETQYF. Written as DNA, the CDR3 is TGTGCCAGCAGCGAGGGACTAGCGTTGCAAGAGACCCAGTACTTC.

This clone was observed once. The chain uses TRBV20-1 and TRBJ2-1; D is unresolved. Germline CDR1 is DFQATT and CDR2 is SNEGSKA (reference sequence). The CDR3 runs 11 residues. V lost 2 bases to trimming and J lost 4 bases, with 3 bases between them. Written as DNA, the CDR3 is TGCAGTGCTAGATCTTACAATGAGCAGTTCTTC. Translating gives CSARSYNEQFF.

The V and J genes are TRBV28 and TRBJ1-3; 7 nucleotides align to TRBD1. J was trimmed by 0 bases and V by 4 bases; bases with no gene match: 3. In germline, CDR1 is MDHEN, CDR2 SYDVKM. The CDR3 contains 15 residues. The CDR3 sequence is CASSYRGASGNTIYF. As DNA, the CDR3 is TGTGCCAGCAGTTACAGGGGCGCCTCTGGAAACACCATATATTTT.

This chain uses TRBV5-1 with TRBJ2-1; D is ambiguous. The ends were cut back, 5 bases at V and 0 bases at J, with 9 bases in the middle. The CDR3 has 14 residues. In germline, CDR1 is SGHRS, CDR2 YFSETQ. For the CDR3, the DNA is TGCGCCAGCAGAGAGCTGAGCTCCTACAATGAGCAGTTCTTC. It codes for CASRELSSYNEQFF.

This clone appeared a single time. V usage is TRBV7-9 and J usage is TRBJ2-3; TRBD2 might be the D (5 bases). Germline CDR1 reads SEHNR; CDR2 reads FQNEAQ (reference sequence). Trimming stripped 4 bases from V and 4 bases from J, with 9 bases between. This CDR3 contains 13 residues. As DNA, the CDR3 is TGTGCCAGCAGCTCGGACTGGGCAGATACGCAGTATTTT. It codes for CASSSDWADTQYF.

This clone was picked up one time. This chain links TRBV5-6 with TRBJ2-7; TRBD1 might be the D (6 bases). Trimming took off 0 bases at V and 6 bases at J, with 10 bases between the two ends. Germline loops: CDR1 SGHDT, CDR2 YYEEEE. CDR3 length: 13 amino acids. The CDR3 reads CASSLARGGEQYV. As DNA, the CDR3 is TGTGCCAGCAGCTTGGCCCGAGGGGGCGAGCAGTACGTC.

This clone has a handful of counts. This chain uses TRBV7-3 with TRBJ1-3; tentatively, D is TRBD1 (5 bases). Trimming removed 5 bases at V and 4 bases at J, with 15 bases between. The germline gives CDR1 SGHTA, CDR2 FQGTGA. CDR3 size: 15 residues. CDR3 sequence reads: CASSPDSSGGNTIYF. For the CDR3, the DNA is TGTGCCAGCAGCCCAGACAGCTCCGGGGGAAACACCATATATTTT.

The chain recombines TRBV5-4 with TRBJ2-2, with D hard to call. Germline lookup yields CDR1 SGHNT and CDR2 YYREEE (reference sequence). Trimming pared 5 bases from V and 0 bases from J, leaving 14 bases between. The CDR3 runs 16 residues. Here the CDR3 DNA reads TGTGCCAGCAGTCCCAAGGGAAAGGCGAACACCGGGGAGCTGTTTTTT. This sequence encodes CASSPKGKANTGELFF.

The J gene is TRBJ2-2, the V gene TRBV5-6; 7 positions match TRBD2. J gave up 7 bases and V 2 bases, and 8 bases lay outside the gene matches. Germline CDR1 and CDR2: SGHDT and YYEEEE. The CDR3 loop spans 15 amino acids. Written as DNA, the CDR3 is TGTGCCAGCAGCTTCGTGGGAGGGGCGAACGGGGAGCTGTTTTTT. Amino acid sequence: CASSFVGGANGELFF. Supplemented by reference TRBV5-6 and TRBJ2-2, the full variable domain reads DAGVTQSPTHLIKTRGQQVTLRCSPKSGHDTVSWYQQALGQGPQFIFQYYEEEERQRGNFPDRFSGHQFPNYSSELNVNALLLGDSALYLCASSFVGGANGELFFGEGSRLTVL.

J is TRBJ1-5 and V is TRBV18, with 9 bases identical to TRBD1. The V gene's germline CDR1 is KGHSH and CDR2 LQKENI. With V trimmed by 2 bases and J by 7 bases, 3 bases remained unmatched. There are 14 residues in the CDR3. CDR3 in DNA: TGTGCCAGCTCACCAACAGGGGGCGGCCAGCCCCAGCATTTT. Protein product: CASSPTGGGQPQHF. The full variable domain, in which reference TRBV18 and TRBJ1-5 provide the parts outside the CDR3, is NAGVMQNPRHLVRRRGQEARLRCSPMKGHSHVYWYRQLPEEGLKFMVYLQKENIIDESGMPKERFSAEFPKEGPSILRIQQVVRGDSAAYFCASSPTGGGQPQHFGDGTRLSIL.

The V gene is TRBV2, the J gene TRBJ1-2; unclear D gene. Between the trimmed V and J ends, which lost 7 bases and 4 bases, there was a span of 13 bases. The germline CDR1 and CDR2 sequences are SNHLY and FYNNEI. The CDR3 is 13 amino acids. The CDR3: CASTWEEGYGYTF. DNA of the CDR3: TGTGCCAGCACTTGGGAGGAAGGCTATGGCTACACCTTC.

The CDR3: CASSLGLASTGELFF. CDR3 bases: TGTGCCAGCAGCCTGGGACTAGCGTCCACCGGGGAGCTGTTTTTT. J is TRBJ2-2 and V is TRBV7-3, with 10 bases that match TRBD2. Germline V gives CDR1 SGHTA, CDR2 FQGTGA. With V trimmed by 5 bases and J by 4 bases, 4 bases remained unmatched. The CDR3 is 15 residues long.

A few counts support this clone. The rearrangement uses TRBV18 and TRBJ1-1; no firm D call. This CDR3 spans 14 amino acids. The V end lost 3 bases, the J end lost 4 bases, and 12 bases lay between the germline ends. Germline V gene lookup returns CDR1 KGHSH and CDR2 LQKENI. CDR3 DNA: TGTGCCAGCTCACCTCCTTCACAGAGCACTGAAGCTTTCTTT. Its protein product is CASSPPSQSTEAFF.

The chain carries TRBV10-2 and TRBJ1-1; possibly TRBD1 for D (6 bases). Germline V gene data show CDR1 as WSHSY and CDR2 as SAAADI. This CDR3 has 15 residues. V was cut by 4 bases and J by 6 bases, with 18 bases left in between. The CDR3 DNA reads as TGCGCCAGCAGTGCCCCGGTTCGAAGGGGGTCTGAAGCTTTCTTT. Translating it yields CASSAPVRRGSEAFF.

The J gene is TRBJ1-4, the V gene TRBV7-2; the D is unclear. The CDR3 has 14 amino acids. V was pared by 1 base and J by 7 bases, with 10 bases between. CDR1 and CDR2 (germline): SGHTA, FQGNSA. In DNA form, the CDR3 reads TGTGCCAGCAGCTTAGGCCTCCGAGGTGAAAAACTGTTTTTT. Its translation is CASSLGLRGEKLFF.

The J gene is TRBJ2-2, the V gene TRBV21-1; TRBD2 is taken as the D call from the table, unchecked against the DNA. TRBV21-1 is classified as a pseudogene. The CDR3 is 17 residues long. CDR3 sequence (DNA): TGTGCCAGCAGCAAAAGGGGCAGGGTGGGAGGGACCGGGGAGCTGTTTTTT. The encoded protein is CASSKRGRVGGTGELFF.

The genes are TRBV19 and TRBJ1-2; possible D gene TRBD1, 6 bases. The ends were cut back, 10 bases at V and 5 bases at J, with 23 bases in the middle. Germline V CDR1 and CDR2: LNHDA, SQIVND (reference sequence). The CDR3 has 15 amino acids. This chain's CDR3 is CATLGTSTGSYGYTF. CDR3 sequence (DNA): TGTGCCACTCTAGGGACCTCGACAGGAAGTTATGGCTACACCTTC.

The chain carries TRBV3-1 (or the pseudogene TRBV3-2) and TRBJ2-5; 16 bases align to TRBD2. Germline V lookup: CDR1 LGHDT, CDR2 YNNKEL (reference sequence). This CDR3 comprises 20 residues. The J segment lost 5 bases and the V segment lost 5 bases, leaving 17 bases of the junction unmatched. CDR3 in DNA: TGTGCCAGCAGCAAGGGATCTGGGACTAGCGGGGGGGCCGTGAAGGAGACCCAGTACTTC. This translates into CASSKGSGTSGGAVKETQYF.

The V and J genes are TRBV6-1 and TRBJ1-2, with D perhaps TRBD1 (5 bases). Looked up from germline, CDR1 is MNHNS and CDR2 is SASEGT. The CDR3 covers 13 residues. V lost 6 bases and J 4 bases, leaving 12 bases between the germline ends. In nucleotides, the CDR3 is TGTGCCAGCAGCTCCCTTGACAGCTATGGCTACACCTTC. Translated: CASSSLDSYGYTF.

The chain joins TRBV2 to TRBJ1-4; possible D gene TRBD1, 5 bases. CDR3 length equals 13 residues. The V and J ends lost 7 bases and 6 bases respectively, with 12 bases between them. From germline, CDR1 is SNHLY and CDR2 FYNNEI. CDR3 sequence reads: CASIGTWDEKLFF. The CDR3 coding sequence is TGTGCCAGCATAGGGACTTGGGATGAAAAACTGTTTTTT.

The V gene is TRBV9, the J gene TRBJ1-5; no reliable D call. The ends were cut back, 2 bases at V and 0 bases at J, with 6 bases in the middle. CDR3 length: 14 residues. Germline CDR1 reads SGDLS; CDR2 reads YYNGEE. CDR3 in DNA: TGTGCCAGCAGCGTCAAGGATAGCAATCAGCCCCAGCATTTT. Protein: CASSVKDSNQPQHF.

CDR3 residues: CASSSGQAYNYGYTF. The CDR3, as DNA: TGTGCCAGCAGTTCCGGACAGGCCTATAACTATGGCTACACCTTC. V is TRBV28 and J is TRBJ1-2; TRBD1 aligns across 7 bases. This CDR3 comprises 15 residues. Trimming removed 4 bases from V and 1 base from J; junction bases left unmatched: 6. The germline V gene has CDR1 MDHEN and CDR2 SYDVKM.

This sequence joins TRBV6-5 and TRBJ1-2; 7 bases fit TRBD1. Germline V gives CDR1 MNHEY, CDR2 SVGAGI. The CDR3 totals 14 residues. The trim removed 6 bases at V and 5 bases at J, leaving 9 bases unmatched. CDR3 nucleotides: TGTGCCAGCAGACCCAACAGGGGTTCTTATGGCTACACCTTC. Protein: CASRPNRGSYGYTF.

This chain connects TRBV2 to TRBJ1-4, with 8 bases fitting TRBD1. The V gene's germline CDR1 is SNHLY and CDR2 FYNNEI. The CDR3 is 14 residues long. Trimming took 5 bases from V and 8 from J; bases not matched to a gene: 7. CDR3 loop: CASSSGQGREKLFF. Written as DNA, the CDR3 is TGTGCCAGCAGTTCCGGACAGGGACGGGAAAAACTGTTTTTT.